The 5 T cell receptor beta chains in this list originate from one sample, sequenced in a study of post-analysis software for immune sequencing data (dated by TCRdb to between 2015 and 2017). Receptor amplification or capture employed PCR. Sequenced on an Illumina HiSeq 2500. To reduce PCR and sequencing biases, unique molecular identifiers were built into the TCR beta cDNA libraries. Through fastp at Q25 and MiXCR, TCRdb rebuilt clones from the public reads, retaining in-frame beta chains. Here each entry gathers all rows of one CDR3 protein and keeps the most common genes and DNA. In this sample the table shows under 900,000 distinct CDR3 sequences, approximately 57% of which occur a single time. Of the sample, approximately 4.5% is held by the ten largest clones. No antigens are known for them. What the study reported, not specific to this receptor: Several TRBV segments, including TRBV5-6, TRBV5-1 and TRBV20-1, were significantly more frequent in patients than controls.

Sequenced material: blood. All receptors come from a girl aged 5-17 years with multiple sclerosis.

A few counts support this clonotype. The CDR3 DNA reads TGTGCCAGCAGCAGAGGGACAGGGATCAATCAGCCCCAGCATTTT. This translates into CASSRGTGINQPQHF. V and J are TRBV7-2 and TRBJ1-5, with 9 bases lining up with TRBD1. Germline V lookup: CDR1 SGHTA, CDR2 FQGNSA. The CDR3 consists of 15 residues. V was clipped by 5 bases and J by 3 bases; unmatched bases: 5.

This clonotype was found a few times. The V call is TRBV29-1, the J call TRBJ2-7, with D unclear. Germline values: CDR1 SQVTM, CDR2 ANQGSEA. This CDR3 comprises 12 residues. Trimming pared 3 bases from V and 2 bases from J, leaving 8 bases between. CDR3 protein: CSVEGRPYEQYF. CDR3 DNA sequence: TGCAGCGTTGAGGGCAGGCCCTACGAGCAGTACTTC.

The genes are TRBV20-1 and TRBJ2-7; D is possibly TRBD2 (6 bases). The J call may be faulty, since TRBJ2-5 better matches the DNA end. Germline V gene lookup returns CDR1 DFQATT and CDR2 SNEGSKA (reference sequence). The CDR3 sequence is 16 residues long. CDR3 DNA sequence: TGCAGTGCTAGAGATATAGTCGCGGGACGACAAGAGACCCAGTACTTC. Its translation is CSARDIVAGRQETQYF.

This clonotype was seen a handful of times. The CDR3 bases are TGCAGCGTCGTTCCGGGACAACCTAACTATGGCTACACCTTC. Its translation is CSVVPGQPNYGYTF. The chain combines TRBV29-1 with TRBJ1-2, with TRBD1 as a possible D gene (6 bases). Looked up from germline, CDR1 is SQVTM and CDR2 is ANQGSEA. This CDR3 has 14 residues. The V end lost 6 bases, the J end lost 0 bases, and 14 bases lay between the germline ends. The whole variable domain, remainder taken from reference TRBV29-1 and TRBJ1-2, is SAVISQKPSRDICQRGTSLTIQCQVDSQVTMMFWYRQQPGQSLTLIATANQGSEATYESGFVIDKFPISRPNLTFSTLTVSNMSPEDSSIYLCSVVPGQPNYGYTFGSGTRLTVV.

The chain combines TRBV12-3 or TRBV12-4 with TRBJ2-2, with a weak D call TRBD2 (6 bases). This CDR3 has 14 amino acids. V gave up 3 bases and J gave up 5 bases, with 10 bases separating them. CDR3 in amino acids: CASSFMAGTGELFF. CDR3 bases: TGTGCCAGCAGTTTTATGGCGGGGACCGGGGAGCTGTTTTTT.